Each of the 4 T cell receptor beta chains below was sequenced from the same sample in a study of T-cell reconstitution after alpha-beta-depleted transplantation in children. Unique molecular identifiers were incorporated when the TCRbeta library was constructed. Using its own MiXCR run on the PCR reads, TCRdb lists one record per CDR3 protein. Altogether approximately 650,000 distinct CDR3 sequences are present, about an eighth being singletons, with the ten largest covering 0.79%. Here the sequenced sample was PBMCs, taken before TCRalphabeta/CD19-depleted stem cell transplant. All receptors come from a girl aged 2 to 10 with congenital amegakaryocytic thrombocytopenia, due to receive a stem cell transplant.

This clonotype was seen repeatedly, ten times or more. The chain is built from TRBV5-1 and TRBJ2-3; D is unclear. Between the trimmed V and J ends, which lost 5 bases and 2 bases, there was a span of 12 bases. The CDR3 runs 14 residues. Per the germline V gene, CDR1 is SGHRS and CDR2 is YFSETQ. The CDR3 nucleotides read TGCGCCAGCAGAGAAGACCCCTACACAGATACGCAGTATTTT. Protein product: CASREDPYTDTQYF.

This clonotype has ten or more counts. The chain carries TRBV20-1 and TRBJ2-5; 8 bases line up with TRBD1. Germline lookup yields CDR1 DFQATT and CDR2 SNEGSKA (reference sequence). The CDR3 sequence is 14 residues long. Germline trimming cut 6 bases from V and 0 bases from J; bases unmatched to any gene: 6. The CDR3 DNA sequence: TGCAGTGCCGAAAACAGGGGGTACCAAGAGACCCAGTACTTC. Translation gives CSAENRGYQETQYF.

This clonotype was seen repeatedly, ten times or more. The rearrangement links TRBV5-1 to TRBJ2-2; 9 bases fit TRBD2. Per germline, CDR1 SGHRS and CDR2 YFSETQ. V was pared by 2 bases and J by 4 bases, with 6 bases of the junction left unmatched. The CDR3 totals 16 residues. The CDR3 is CASSFVTSGTTGELFF. CDR3 DNA sequence: TGCGCCAGCAGCTTTGTGACTAGCGGCACCACCGGGGAGCTGTTTTTT.

This clonotype came up many times. This chain connects TRBV27 to TRBJ2-1; TRBD1 matches at 9 bases. Germline loops: CDR1 MNHEY, CDR2 SMNVEV (reference sequence). The V segment lost 6 bases and the J segment 8 bases; nucleotides outside the gene matches: 8. The CDR3 has 14 residues. CDR3 sequence: CASSRGTGLYEQFF. The CDR3 nucleotides are TGTGCCAGCAGCAGGGGGACAGGGCTTTATGAGCAGTTCTTC.